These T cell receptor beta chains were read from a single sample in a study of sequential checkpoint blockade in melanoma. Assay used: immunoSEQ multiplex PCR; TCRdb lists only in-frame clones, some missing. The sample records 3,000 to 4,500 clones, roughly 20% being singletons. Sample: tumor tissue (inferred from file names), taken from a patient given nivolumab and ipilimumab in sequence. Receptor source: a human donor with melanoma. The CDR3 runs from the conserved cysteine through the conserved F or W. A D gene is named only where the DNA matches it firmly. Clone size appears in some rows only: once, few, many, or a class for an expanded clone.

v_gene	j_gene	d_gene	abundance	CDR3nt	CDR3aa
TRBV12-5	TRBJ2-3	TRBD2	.	TGTGCTAGTGGTTTGGGGATTAGCGGGAGGGCCGAGGATACGCAGTATTTT	CASGLGISGRAEDTQYF
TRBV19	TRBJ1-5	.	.	TGTGCCAGTAGCCTTTTTTTAGGGCGCAATCAGCCCCAGCATTTT	CASSLFLGRNQPQHF
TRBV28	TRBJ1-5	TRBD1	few	TGTGCCAGCAGCTACGATGACAGGGACAATCAGCCCCAGCATTTT	CASSYDDRDNQPQHF
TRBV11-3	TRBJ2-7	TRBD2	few	TGTGCCAGCAGCCAGGTAGCTGGGACTAGCGGGACCTACGAGCAGTACTTC	CASSQVAGTSGTYEQYF
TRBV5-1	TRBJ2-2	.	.	TGCGCCAGCAGCCCCCTTCACATTCGCGAAGGGGAGCTGTTTTTT	CASSPLHIREGELFF
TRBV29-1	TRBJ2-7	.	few	TGCAGCGCGACAGGAGGCACCTACGAGCAGTACTTC	CSATGGTYEQYF
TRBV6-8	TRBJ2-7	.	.	TGTGCCAGCAGTTACTACCCCCCCCCTAGCGCTTTGCTCGGCGAGCAGTACTTC	CASSYYPPPSALLGEQYF
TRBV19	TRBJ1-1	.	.	TGTGCCAGTAGAAGGGACTCGGTATGGACTGAAGCTTTCTTT	CASRRDSVWTEAFF
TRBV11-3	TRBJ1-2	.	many	TGTGCCAGCAGCTTGGAGGCAGATTCTTTGGGCTACACCTTC	CASSLEADSLGYTF
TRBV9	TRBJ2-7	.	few	TGTGCCAGCAGCCCCGCAGGTGGTGACGAGCAGTACTTC	CASSPAGGDEQYF
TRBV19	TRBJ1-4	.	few	TGTGCCAGTAGTGGGACAACTAATGAAAAACTGTTTTTT	CASSGTTNEKLFF
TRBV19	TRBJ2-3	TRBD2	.	TGTGCCAGTAGTAAGCTAGCGGGAGCTTTGTCTACGCAGTATTTT	CASSKLAGALSTQYF
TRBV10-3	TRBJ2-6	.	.	TGTGCCATCAGTGAGGGTTCGGGAGCTGGGGCCAACGTCCTGACTTTC	CAISEGSGAGANVLTF
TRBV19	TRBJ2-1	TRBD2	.	TGTGCCAGTGGACTAGCGGGAGGGAGCTCCTACAATGAGCAGTTCTTC	CASGLAGGSSYNEQFF
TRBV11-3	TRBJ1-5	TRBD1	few	TGTGCCAGCAGCCAGGGACAGGGGACAAATCAGCCCCAGCATTTT	CASSQGQGTNQPQHF
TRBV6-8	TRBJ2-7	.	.	TGTGCCAGCACGGGCCCCCCATACTACGAGCAGTACTTC	CASTGPPYYEQYF
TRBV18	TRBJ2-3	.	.	TGTGCCAGCTCACCACTAGCGGGCACAGATACGCAGTATTTT	CASSPLAGTDTQYF
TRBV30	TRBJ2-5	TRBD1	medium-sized	TGTGCCTACATCCGCCGAAACAGGGGGCGGGAAGAGACCCAGTACTTC	CAYIRRNRGREETQYF
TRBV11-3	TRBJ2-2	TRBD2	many	TGTGCCAGCAGCTTAACCGGGAGGGCCTCCGGGGAGCTGTTTTTT	CASSLTGRASGELFF
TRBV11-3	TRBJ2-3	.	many	TGTGCCAGCAGCTTAGATTGGGCACTTCTTGGCACAGATACGCAGTATTTT	CASSLDWALLGTDTQYF
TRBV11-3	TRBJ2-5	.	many	TGTGCCAGCAGCAAGGACGGCAGGCAAGAGACCCAGTACTTC	CASSKDGRQETQYF
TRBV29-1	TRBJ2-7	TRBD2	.	TGCAGCGTTGGGACTAGCGATTCCTACGAGCAGTACTTC	CSVGTSDSYEQYF
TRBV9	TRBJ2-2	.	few	TGTGCCAGCCACCGGACGGCCACCGGGGAGCTGTTTTTT	CASHRTATGELFF
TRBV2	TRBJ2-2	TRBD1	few	TGTGCCAGCAGTGATCAGGGGGCTCGAGGCACCGGGGAGCTGTTTTTT	CASSDQGARGTGELFF
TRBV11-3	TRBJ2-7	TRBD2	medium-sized	TGTGCCAGCAGCTTTAGCGGGCAATCCTACGAGCAGTACTTC	CASSFSGQSYEQYF
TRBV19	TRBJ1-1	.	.	TGTGCCAGTAGTAGCCAGGGTCCTCACACTGAAGCTTTCTTT	CASSSQGPHTEAFF
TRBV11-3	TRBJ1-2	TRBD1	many	TGTGCCAGCAGCCCCAATACAGGGGGCGGTGTCGGCAGCTCCAATGGCTACACCTTC	CASSPNTGGGVGSSNGYTF
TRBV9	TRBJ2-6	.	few	TGTGCCAGCAGCGTCGCCCTCTCTGGGGCCAACGTCCTGACTTTC	CASSVALSGANVLTF
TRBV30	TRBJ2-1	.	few	TGTGCCTGGAGTGGGGTGATTAGAACGGTGTATGAGCAGTTCTTC	CAWSGVIRTVYEQFF
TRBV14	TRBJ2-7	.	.	TGTGCCAGCAGCCAAGAAGGGGGGAGGTCCTCCTACGAGCAGTACTTC	CASSQEGGRSSYEQYF
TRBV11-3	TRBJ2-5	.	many	TGTGCCAGCAGCTTAACGCCAGACCAAGAGACCCAGTACTTC	CASSLTPDQETQYF
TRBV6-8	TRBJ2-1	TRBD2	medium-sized	TGTGCCAGCAGTTTAGGACTAGCGGGGGAAGATGAGCAGTTCTTC	CASSLGLAGEDEQFF
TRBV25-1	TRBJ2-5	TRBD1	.	TGTGCCAGCAGTGAAGAACTGTATACAGGGGACCCCCAAGAGACCCAGTACTTC	CASSEELYTGDPQETQYF
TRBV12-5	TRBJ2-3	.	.	TGTGCTAGTGGTACCGGACAGGATACGCAGTATTTT	CASGTGQDTQYF
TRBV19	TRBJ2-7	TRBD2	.	TGTGCCAGTAAAGCTAGCGGGGCCTCCTACGAGCAGTACTTC	CASKASGASYEQYF
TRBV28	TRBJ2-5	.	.	TGTGCCAGCAGCATAGGAGGGGAAGAGACCCAGTACTTC	CASSIGGEETQYF
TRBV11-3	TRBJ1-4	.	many	TGTGCCAGCAGCAAAAGAGCTACTCCGGACGAAAAACTGTTTTTT	CASSKRATPDEKLFF
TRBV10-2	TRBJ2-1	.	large	TGCGCCAGCATCGGGGGTAGCTCCTACAATGAGCAGTTCTTC	CASIGGSSYNEQFF
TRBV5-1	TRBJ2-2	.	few	TGCGCCAGCAGCTTTGTAGGGGGGTACACCGGGGAGCTGTTTTTT	CASSFVGGYTGELFF
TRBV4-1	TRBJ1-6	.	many	TGCGCCAGCAGCCAAGCGGTATGGGCCCGCAACACCCTCCACTTT	CASSQAVWARNTLHF
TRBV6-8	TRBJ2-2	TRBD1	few	TGTGCCAGCCTGGGACAGTCCAACACCGGGGAGCTGTTTTTT	CASLGQSNTGELFF
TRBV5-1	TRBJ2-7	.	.	TGCGCCAGCAGCTTGGAGGGGCGTGGTGGGTACGAGCAGTACTTC	CASSLEGRGGYEQYF
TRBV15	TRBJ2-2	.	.	TGTGCCACCAGCAGAGTTGACAGCGCGAACACCGGGGAGCTGTTTTTT	CATSRVDSANTGELFF
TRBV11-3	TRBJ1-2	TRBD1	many	TGTGCCAGCAGCTTAAGTCTTACAGGGGATTGGCGGGGCTACACCTTC	CASSLSLTGDWRGYTF
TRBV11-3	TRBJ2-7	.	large	TGTGCCAGCAGCTCCCTACAGGGTCGGGGCTACGAGCAGTACTTC	CASSSLQGRGYEQYF
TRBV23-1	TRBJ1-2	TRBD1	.	TGCGCCAGCAGCTTGTGGCAGGGGGTTGGCTACACCTTC	CASSLWQGVGYTF
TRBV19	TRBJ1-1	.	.	TGTGCCAGTATCACCCCCCGGGACCGTAACACTGAAGCTTTCTTT	CASITPRDRNTEAFF
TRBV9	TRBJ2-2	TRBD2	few	TGTGCCAGCAGCGTAGATATCTGGGGACTAGCGGGAACGGCCGGGGAGCTGTTTTTT	CASSVDIWGLAGTAGELFF
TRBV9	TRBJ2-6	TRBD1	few	TGTGCCAGCAGCGTAGGGACAGGGCGGGTTGGGGCCAACGTCCTGACTTTC	CASSVGTGRVGANVLTF
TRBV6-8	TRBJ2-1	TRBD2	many	TGTGCCATCAGTAACCTAGCGGGAGGGGGCAATGAGCAGTTCTTC	CAISNLAGGGNEQFF
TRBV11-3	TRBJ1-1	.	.	TGTGCCAGCAGCCGAAGGGGGGGGTTGAACACTGAAGCTTTCTTT	CASSRRGGLNTEAFF
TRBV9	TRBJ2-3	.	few	TGTGCCAGCAGCCCAGAAAGGGGCACAGATACGCAGTATTTT	CASSPERGTDTQYF
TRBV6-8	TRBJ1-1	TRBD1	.	TGTGCCAGCAGTCTAGGACAGGGTGGGGCATCGGCTTTCTTT	CASSLGQGGASAFF